In its sample, the clone carrying this TCR beta chain was seen once. The germline gene is not matched at one end of the junction; a read error may be the cause. CDR1 is SSHAT, CDR2 FNYEAQ, per germline (reference sequence). The CDR3 spans 15 residues. Generated by immunoSEQ multiplex PCR, the TCRdb table keeps only in-frame clones and is missing some. The table shows 90,000 to 100,000 clones, with around nine tenths occurring only once. These data belong to a study of T cell responses to AZD1222 COVID-19 vaccine. The overall study: Investigators merged groups given second doses at roughly 4 or roughly 12 weeks.

The source was peripheral blood, collected on day 0 of AZD1222 vaccination. This chain joins TRBV7-7 and TRBJ2-2; D may be TRBD1 (6 bases). The source of this sequence is an adult in good health. CDR3 amino acids: CASSFDRRGGGELFF. The CDR3 DNA follows: TGTGCTAGCAGCTTCGACCGCCGAGGGGGCGGGGAGCTGTTTTTT.